This TCR beta chain comes out of a study of blood T cell repertoires in COVID-19. Study-level background: Some COVID-19 samples were acute and others convalescent; all came from the United States, Italy and Spain. The cDNA or gDNA used as material had been derived from T cells, B-cell-depleted T cells, or PBMCs.

The germline V gene has CDR1 KGHDR and CDR2 SFDVKD. This CDR3 has 19 amino acids. After removal of 4 bases from V and 0 bases from J, the junction contained 12 bases not matched to a gene. In the authors' methods: By means of reference gene primer amplification, nucleated cell counts were estimated. Sequencing used immunoSEQ multiplex PCR; TCRdb keeps in-frame clones, though not all of them. The D gene and trimming were derived from the DNA, and the V and J assignments and clone size from that table. The sample includes 130,000 or so clones, approximately 90% seen only once; the top ten take approximately 2.5%. While infection was still active, Seattle patients were enrolled and then followed longitudinally.

The TCR originated in a human donor with COVID-19, enrolled during active disease. The donor label of this sample is uncertain. Sequencing used peripheral blood. The J gene is TRBJ2-1, the V gene TRBV24-1; 9 nucleotides line up with TRBD1. The CDR3 loop is CATSDRTGGRKVSYNEQFF. DNA for the CDR3: TGTGCCACCAGTGACCGAACAGGGGGCAGGAAGGTCTCCTACAATGAGCAGTTCTTC.